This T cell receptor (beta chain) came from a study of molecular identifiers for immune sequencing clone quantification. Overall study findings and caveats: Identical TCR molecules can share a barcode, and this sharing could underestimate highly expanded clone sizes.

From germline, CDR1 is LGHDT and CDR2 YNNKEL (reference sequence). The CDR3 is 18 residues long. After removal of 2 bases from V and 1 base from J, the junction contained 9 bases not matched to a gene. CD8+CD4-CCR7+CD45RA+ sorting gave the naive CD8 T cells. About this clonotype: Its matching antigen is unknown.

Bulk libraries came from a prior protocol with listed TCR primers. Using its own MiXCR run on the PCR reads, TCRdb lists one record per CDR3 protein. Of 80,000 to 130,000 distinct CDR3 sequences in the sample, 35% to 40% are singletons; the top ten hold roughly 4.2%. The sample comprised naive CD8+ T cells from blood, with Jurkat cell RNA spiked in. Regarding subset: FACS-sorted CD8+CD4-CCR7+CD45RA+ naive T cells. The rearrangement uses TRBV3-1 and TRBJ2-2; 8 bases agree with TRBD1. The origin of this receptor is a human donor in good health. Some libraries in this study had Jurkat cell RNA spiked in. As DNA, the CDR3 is TGTGCCAGCAGCCAATCTGCCCCCGGGACAGGGAACACCGGGGAGCTGTTTTTT. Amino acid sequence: CASSQSAPGTGNTGELFF.